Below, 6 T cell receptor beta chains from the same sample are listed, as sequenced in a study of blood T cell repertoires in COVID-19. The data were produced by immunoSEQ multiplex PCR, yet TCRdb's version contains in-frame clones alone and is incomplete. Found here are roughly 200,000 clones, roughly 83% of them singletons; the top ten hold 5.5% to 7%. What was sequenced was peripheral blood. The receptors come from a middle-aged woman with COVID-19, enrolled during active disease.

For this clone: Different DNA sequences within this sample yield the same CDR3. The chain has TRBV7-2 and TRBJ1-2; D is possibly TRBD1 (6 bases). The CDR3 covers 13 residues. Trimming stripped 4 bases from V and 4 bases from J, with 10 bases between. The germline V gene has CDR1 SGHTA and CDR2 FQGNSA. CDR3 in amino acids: CASSSRQVYGYTF. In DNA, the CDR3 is TGTGCCAGCAGCTCCCGACAGGTCTATGGCTACACCTTC.

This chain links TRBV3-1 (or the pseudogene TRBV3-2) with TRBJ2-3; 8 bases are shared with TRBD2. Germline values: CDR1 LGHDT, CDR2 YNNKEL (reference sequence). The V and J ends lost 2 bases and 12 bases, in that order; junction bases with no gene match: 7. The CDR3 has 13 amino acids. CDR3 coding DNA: TGTGCCAGCAGCCAAAGGTCGGGGGGGGCCCAGTATTTT. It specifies CASSQRSGGAQYF.

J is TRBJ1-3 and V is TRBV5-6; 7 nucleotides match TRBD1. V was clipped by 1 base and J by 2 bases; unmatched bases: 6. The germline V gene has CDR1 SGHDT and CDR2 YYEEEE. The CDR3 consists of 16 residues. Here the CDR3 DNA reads TGTGCCAGCAGCTTGAGAAAGGGGGCAACTGGAAACACCATATATTTT. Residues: CASSLRKGATGNTIYF.

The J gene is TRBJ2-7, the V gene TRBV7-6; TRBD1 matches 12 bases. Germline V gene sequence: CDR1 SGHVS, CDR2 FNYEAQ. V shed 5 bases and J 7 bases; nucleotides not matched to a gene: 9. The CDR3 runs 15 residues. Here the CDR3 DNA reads TGTGCCAGCAGCGCAGGGGGACAGGGGGCGGGTGAGCAGTACTTC. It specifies CASSAGGQGAGEQYF.

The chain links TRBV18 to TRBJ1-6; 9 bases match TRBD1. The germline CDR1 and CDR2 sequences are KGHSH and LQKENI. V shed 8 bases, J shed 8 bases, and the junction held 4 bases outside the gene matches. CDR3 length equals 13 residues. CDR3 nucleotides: TGTGCCAGCCGAGGGGACAGGGATTCACCCCTCCACTTT. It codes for CASRGDRDSPLHF.

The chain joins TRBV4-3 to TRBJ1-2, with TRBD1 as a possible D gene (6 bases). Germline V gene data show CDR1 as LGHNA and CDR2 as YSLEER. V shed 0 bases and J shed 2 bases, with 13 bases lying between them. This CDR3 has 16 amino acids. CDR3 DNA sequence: TGCGCCAGCAGCCAAGATCTACAGGGCCTAAACTATGGCTACACCTTC. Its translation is CASSQDLQGLNYGYTF.